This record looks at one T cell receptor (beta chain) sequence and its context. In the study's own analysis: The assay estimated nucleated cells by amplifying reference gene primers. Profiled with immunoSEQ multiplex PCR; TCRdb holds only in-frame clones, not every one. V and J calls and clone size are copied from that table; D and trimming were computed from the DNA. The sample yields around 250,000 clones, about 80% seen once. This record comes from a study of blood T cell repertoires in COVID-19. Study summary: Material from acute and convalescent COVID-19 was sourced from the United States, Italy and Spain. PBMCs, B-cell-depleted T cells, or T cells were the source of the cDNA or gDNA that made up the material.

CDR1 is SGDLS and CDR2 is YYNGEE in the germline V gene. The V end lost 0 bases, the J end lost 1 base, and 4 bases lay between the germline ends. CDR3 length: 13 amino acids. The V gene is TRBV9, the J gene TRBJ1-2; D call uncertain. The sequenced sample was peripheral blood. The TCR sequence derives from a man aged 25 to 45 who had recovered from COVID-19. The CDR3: CASSVDSNYGYTF. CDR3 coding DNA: TGTGCCAGCAGCGTAGACAGTAACTATGGCTACACCTTC.